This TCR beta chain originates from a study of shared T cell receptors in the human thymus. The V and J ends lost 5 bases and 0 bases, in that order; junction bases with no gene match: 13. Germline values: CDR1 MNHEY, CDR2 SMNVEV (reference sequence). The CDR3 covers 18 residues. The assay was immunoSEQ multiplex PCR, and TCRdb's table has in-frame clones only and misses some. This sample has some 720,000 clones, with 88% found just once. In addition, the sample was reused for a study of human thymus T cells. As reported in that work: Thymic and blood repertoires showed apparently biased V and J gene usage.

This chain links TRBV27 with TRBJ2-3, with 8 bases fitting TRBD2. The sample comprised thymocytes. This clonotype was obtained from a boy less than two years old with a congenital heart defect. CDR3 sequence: CASSTPEGGRPSTDTQYF. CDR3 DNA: TGTGCCAGCAGTACCCCCGAGGGCGGGAGGCCAAGCACAGATACGCAGTATTTT.